The next 10 T cell receptor beta chains were all read from a single sample in a study of blood T cell repertoires in COVID-19. Assay used: immunoSEQ multiplex PCR; TCRdb lists only in-frame clones, some missing. The sample consists of approximately 210,000 clones, about four fifths of them appearing once. What was sequenced was peripheral blood. The receptors derive from a woman aged 65 to 85 with active or convalescent COVID-19.

The V and J genes are TRBV24-1 and TRBJ2-3; 9 bases are shared with TRBD2. V dropped 4 bases and J dropped 5; count of bases not matched to a gene: 9. Germline CDR1 is KGHDR and CDR2 is SFDVKD. The CDR3 is made up of 16 amino acids. The CDR3 nucleotides read TGTGCCACCAGTGACCCGGTAGCGGGAGCGATAGATACGCAGTATTTT. Its protein product is CATSDPVAGAIDTQYF.

The V gene is TRBV19, the J gene TRBJ2-7, with 10 bases identical to TRBD2. Trimming took 1 base from V and 3 from J; bases not matched to a gene: 0. This CDR3 spans 14 amino acids. CDR1 is LNHDA and CDR2 is SQIVND in the germline V gene (reference sequence). For the CDR3, the DNA is TGTGCCAGTAGTATAGCTAGCGGGAGCTACGAGCAGTACTTC. Translated, it gives CASSIASGSYEQYF.

The V gene is TRBV24-1, the J gene TRBJ2-7; 8 bases line up with TRBD1. There are 17 residues in the CDR3. Per germline, CDR1 KGHDR and CDR2 SFDVKD. The V and J ends lost 0 bases and 3 bases, in that order; junction bases with no gene match: 9. Written as DNA, the CDR3 is TGTGCCACCAGTGATTTGCTTTTGGGACAGGATTTCTACGAGCAGTACTTC. Residues: CATSDLLLGQDFYEQYF.

V and J are TRBV6-5 and TRBJ1-6; no definite D call. The CDR3 covers 13 residues. The V gene lost 2 bases and the J gene lost 7 bases, with 6 bases spanning the gap. Germline CDR1 MNHEY, CDR2 SVGAGI. CDR3 in DNA: TGTGCCAGCAGTTACGAGAGCAATTCACCCCTCCACTTT. It yields the protein CASSYESNSPLHF.

The chain has TRBV28 and TRBJ1-5; 8 bases align to TRBD1. The CDR3 is 14 residues long. Germline assignment: CDR1 MDHEN and CDR2 SYDVKM. The V gene end was trimmed by 5 bases and the J gene end by 6 bases; junction bases not matched to a gene: 6. In DNA, the CDR3 is TGTGCCAGCAGTCCAGCAGGGGGCATTCAGCCCCAGCATTTT. It encodes CASSPAGGIQPQHF. The complete variable domain, with remaining parts taken from reference TRBV28 and TRBJ1-5, reads DVKVTQSSRYLVKRTGEKVFLECVQDMDHENMFWYRQDPGLGLRLIYFSYDVKMKEKGDIPEGYSVSREKKERFSLILESASTNQTSMYLCASSPAGGIQPQHFGDGTRLSIL.

Written as DNA, the CDR3 is TGTGCCAGCAGCTTGGACGCAGACATATACTATGGCTACACCTTC. It is translated as CASSLDADIYYGYTF. The V gene is TRBV5-6, the J gene TRBJ1-2, with unresolved D. The CDR3 length is 15 residues. Between the trimmed V and J ends, which lost 0 bases and 3 bases, there was a span of 12 bases. Germline CDR1 and CDR2: SGHDT and YYEEEE. Based on the CDR3 plus reference TRBV5-6 and TRBJ1-2, the full variable domain is DAGVTQSPTHLIKTRGQQVTLRCSPKSGHDTVSWYQQALGQGPQFIFQYYEEEERQRGNFPDRFSGHQFPNYSSELNVNALLLGDSALYLCASSLDADIYYGYTFGSGTRLTVV.

This chain links TRBV25-1 with TRBJ2-1; D is ambiguous. The V and J ends lost 1 base and 2 bases respectively, with 9 bases between them. The germline V gene has CDR1 MGHDK and CDR2 SYGVNS. This CDR3 comprises 15 residues. DNA of the CDR3: TGTGCCAGCAGTGAATCTCGCACAACCTACAATGAGCAGTTCTTC. It specifies CASSESRTTYNEQFF.

This chain links TRBV18 with TRBJ2-6; TRBD1 aligns across 7 bases. Trimming took 3 bases from V and 0 from J; bases not matched to a gene: 8. Germline V CDR1 and CDR2: KGHSH, LQKENI. CDR3 length: 18 amino acids. The CDR3 nucleotides read TGTGCCAGCTCACCTTGGCAGGGGGAAGGCTCTGGGGCCAACGTCCTGACTTTC. Translation gives CASSPWQGEGSGANVLTF.

The V gene is TRBV5-4, the J gene TRBJ2-1; 14 nucleotides line up with TRBD2. Germline CDR1 is SGHNT and CDR2 is YYREEE (reference sequence). Trimming took 3 bases from V and 9 from J; bases not matched to a gene: 11. CDR3 length equals 17 residues. This chain's CDR3 is CASSSRRLAGGPGEQFF. In DNA, the CDR3 is TGTGCCAGCAGCTCCCGCAGACTAGCGGGAGGGCCGGGTGAGCAGTTCTTC.

The genes are TRBV5-8 and TRBJ2-4, with 7 bases aligning to TRBD2. The CDR3 sequence is 16 residues long. Germline V gene data show CDR1 as SGHTS and CDR2 as YDEGEE. Unmatched junction bases numbered 5, after V lost 2 bases and J lost 0 bases. CDR3 residues: CASSFLAVLAKNIQYF. The CDR3 coding sequence is TGTGCCAGCAGCTTCCTAGCGGTACTAGCCAAAAACATTCAGTACTTC. Full variable domain (remainder filled in from reference TRBV5-8 and TRBJ2-4): EAGVTQSPTHLIKTRGQQATLRCSPISGHTSVYWYQQALGLGLQFLLWYDEGEERNRGNFPPRFSGRQFPNYSSELNVNALELEDSALYLCASSFLAVLAKNIQYFGAGTRLSVL.